This is a list of T cell receptor beta chains from one sample in a study of cytomegalovirus exposure and HLA in healthy donors. Generated by immunoSEQ multiplex PCR, the TCRdb table keeps only in-frame clones and is missing some. The sample yields around 75,000 clones, of which the top ten take up roughly 1.5%. Input material: PBMCs. Every receptor here comes from a woman aged 60-75 years in good health and CMV-seronegative. Both conserved end residues are part of each CDR3. The D gene is left open where the match is weak.

d_gene,j_gene,v_gene,CDR3aa,CDR3nt
.,TRBJ1-6,TRBV18,CASSPLEWGDQNSPLHF,TGTGCCAGCTCCCCACTCGAGTGGGGGGATCAGAATTCACCCCTCCACTTT
.,TRBJ2-7,TRBV19,CASSTVAAGPEQYF,TGTGCCAGTAGTACTGTAGCGGCAGGGCCCGAGCAGTACTTC
.,TRBJ2-7,TRBV18,CASSRDTHSYEQYF,TGTGCCAGCTCAAGGGACACCCACTCCTACGAGCAGTACTTC
TRBD1,TRBJ2-7,TRBV2,CASRRTGNFYEQYF,TGTGCCAGCAGGAGGACAGGGAATTTCTACGAGCAGTACTTC
TRBD2,TRBJ2-3,TRBV19,CARRTRGSPDTQYF,TGTGCCAGGAGGACTCGCGGGAGCCCTGATACGCAGTATTTT
.,TRBJ2-1,TRBV11-3,CASSLYNQDNEQFF,TGTGCCAGCAGCTTATACAACCAGGACAATGAGCAGTTCTTC
TRBD1,TRBJ2-7,TRBV6-5,CASSWETGKGEQYF,TGTGCCAGCAGTTGGGAGACAGGGAAGGGGGAGCAGTACTTC
TRBD2,TRBJ2-4,TRBV6-1,CASSSGSLAKNIQYF,TGTGCCAGTTCTAGCGGGTCCCTAGCCAAAAACATTCAGTACTTC
TRBD1,TRBJ2-7,TRBV28,CASSLGGQGYEQYF,TGTGCCAGCAGTTTGGGTGGACAGGGCTACGAGCAGTACTTC
TRBD2,TRBJ2-7,TRBV6-1,CASSDHDLAGGDEQYF,TGTGCCAGTAGTGATCACGACCTAGCGGGAGGAGACGAGCAGTACTTC
TRBD1,TRBJ1-1,TRBV5-1,CASSQEGQGDTEAFF,TGCGCCAGCAGCCAGGAAGGACAGGGCGACACTGAAGCTTTCTTT
.,TRBJ1-5,TRBV19,CASSIVQGHQPQHF,TGTGCCAGTAGTATAGTGCAGGGTCATCAGCCCCAGCATTTT
.,TRBJ2-3,TRBV2,CASRSSSVRTDTQYF,TGTGCCAGCAGAAGTTCTAGCGTTCGCACAGATACGCAGTATTTT
.,TRBJ2-5,TRBV12-2,CASRLFPSGSGETQYF,TGTGCAAGTCGCTTATTCCCTAGCGGGAGCGGGGAGACCCAGTACTTC
TRBD2,TRBJ2-1,TRBV19,CASSRTSGRAYNEQFF,TGTGCCAGTAGTAGGACTAGCGGGAGAGCCTACAATGAGCAGTTCTTC
.,TRBJ1-1,TRBV25-1,CASSDRGGGHTEAFF,TGTGCCAGCAGTGACAGGGGCGGGGGGCACACTGAAGCTTTCTTT
.,TRBJ1-5,TRBV28,CASTRGEPQHF,TGTGCCAGCACCCGGGGGGAGCCCCAGCATTTT
.,TRBJ1-5,TRBV2,CASSEQGWAVTDQPQHF,TGTGCCAGCAGTGAACAGGGGTGGGCTGTTACGGATCAGCCCCAGCATTTT
TRBD1,TRBJ1-2,TRBV11-2,CASSQYDRGVNTF,TGTGCCAGCAGTCAATACGACAGGGGGGTTAACACCTTC
TRBD2,TRBJ2-7,TRBV28,CASSTGGGQKEQYF,TGTGCCAGCAGTACGGGCGGGGGGCAGAAAGAGCAGTACTTC
TRBD1,TRBJ2-7,TRBV4-3,CASSQEPPGQGHEQYF,TGCGCCAGCAGCCAAGAACCCCCCGGACAGGGTCACGAGCAGTACTTC
TRBD1,TRBJ2-1,TRBV11-1,CASSLMFQGADEQFF,TGTGCCAGCAGCTTAATGTTTCAGGGGGCGGATGAGCAGTTCTTC
.,TRBJ2-2,TRBV5-1,CASSRAGETGELFF,TGCGCCAGCAGCCGGGCAGGGGAGACCGGGGAGCTGTTTTTT
TRBD1,TRBJ2-3,TRBV4-1,CASSQPGQGAWDTQYF,TGCGCCAGCAGCCAACCCGGACAGGGGGCGTGGGATACGCAGTATTTT
TRBD1,TRBJ2-7,TRBV28,CASSSDRVAYEQYF,TGTGCCAGCAGTTCGGACAGGGTGGCGTACGAGCAGTACTTC
.,TRBJ2-7,TRBV6-5,CASRTQLLSYEQYF,TGTGCCAGCAGGACACAACTTTTATCCTACGAGCAGTACTTC
.,TRBJ2-6,TRBV23-1,CASSHPVGHVLTF,TGCGCCAGCAGTCACCCAGTTGGGCACGTCCTGACTTTC
.,TRBJ2-7,TRBV29-1,CSVVQPDSVWAYEQYF,TGCAGCGTTGTCCAGCCGGACAGTGTCTGGGCTTACGAGCAGTACTTC
TRBD2,TRBJ2-3,TRBV7-9,CASSSPGLATDTQYF,TGTGCCAGCAGCTCACCGGGACTAGCCACAGATACGCAGTATTTT